This T cell receptor (beta chain) was sequenced during a study of CD8+ T cells in alopecia areata. Study-level background: Tofacitinib was given for 6 to 18 months, then stopped for 6 months.

In regard to this clone: Its antigen is still unknown.

The treatment is: oral pan-JAK inhibitor, 5-10 mg twice daily. Looked up from germline, CDR1 is SQVTM and CDR2 is ANQGSEA. V dropped 5 bases and J dropped 5; count of bases not matched to a gene: 5. This CDR3 comprises 12 residues. Study-level findings and limits: Tofacitinib delivered significant drops in scalp clonality and in expanded CD8+ clones among the top 100. In scalp and blood during tofacitinib, many expanded lesional clones persisted.

Isolated RNA was reverse transcribed into cDNA used as the sequencing template. Data came from immunoSEQ multiplex PCR; TCRdb stores just in-frame clones and leaves some out. The sample carries under 300,000 clones, 60% recorded once. This chain connects TRBV29-1 to TRBJ1-1, with 7 positions matching TRBD1. This clonotype originated in a human donor with alopecia areata. Sequencing was performed on CD4+ T cells sorted from blood, taken around week 52, from a patient treated with tofacitinib. The CDR3 bases are TGCAGCGTTAAGAGGGGGCGAACTGAAGCTTTCTTT. Residues: CSVKRGRTEAFF.